This T cell receptor (beta chain) derives from a study of Tregs in tolerant kidney transplant recipients. Study outcomes and limitations: Antigen-driven expansion was suggested because donor-specific Tregs expanded more than all Tregs in tolerant patients. Changing PCR primers prevented nucleotide comparison between some patients' samples.

Generated by immunoSEQ multiplex PCR, the TCRdb table keeps only in-frame clones and is missing some. The data show 110,000 or so clones, 90% seen once. With regard to this clone: Its antigen is still unknown.

Sequencing was performed on CD4+ T cells from blood, taken before the transplant. This sequence was found in a human donor who received a combined kidney and bone marrow transplant.

The CDR3 bases are TGTGCCAGCAGTCCTCCGGGATTCAATCAGCCCCAGCATTTT. Its translation is CASSPPGFNQPQHF. This rearrangement joins TRBV28 to TRBJ1-5, with D unresolved. Germline CDR1 is MDHEN and CDR2 is SYDVKM. Deletions cut 5 bases from V and 3 bases from J, with 11 bases between. The CDR3 extends over 14 amino acids.